This note documents a single T cell receptor (beta chain) sequence. The data were obtained in a study of blood T cell repertoires in COVID-19. Overall study: Some COVID-19 samples were acute and others convalescent; all came from the United States, Italy and Spain. In each case, the material was cDNA or gDNA derived from T cells, B-cell-depleted T cells, or PBMCs.

Per the original data handling: Amplification from reference gene primers served as the basis for estimated nucleated cell counts. Repertoires were generated with immunoSEQ multiplex PCR, while TCRdb's copy carries only in-frame clones and drops some. From that table come the V and J calls and clone size; the DNA was used to work out D and trimming. The table records around 100,000 clones, approximately 86% of them present only once. This CDR3 region has 13 residues. CDR1 SGHAT and CDR2 FQNNGV come from the germline V gene. V was trimmed by 5 bases and J by 3 bases, leaving 8 bases between them. The TCR sequence derives from a man aged 50 to 59 with active or convalescent COVID-19. This rearrangement joins TRBV11-2 to TRBJ1-3; tentatively, D is TRBD1 (6 bases). Specimen: peripheral blood. CDR3 bases: TGTGCCAGCAGCACAGGGATTGGAAACACCATATATTTT. Its translation: CASSTGIGNTIYF.